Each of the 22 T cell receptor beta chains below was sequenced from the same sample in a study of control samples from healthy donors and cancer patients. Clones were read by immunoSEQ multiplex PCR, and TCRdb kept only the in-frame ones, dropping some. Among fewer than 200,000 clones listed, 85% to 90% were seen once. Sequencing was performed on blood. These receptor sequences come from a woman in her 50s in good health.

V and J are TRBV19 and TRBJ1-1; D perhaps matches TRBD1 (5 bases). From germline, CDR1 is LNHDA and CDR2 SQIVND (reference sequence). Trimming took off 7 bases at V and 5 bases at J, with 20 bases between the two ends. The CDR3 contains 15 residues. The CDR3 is CASTSWGGLGTEAFF. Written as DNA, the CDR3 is TGTGCCAGTACGTCCTGGGGGGGTTTGGGAACTGAAGCTTTCTTT.

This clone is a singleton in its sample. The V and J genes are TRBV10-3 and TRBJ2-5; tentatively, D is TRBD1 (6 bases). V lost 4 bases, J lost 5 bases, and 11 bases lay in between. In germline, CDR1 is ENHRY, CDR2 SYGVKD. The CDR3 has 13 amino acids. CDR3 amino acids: CAISVQGGETQYF. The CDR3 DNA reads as TGTGCCATCAGTGTACAGGGTGGGGAGACCCAGTACTTC.

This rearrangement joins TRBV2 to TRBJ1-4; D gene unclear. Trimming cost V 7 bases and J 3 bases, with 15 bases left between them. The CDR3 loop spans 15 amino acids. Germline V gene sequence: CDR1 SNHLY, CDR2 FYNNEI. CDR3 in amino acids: CASNERVGANEKLFF. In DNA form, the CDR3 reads TGTGCCAGCAACGAAAGGGTTGGGGCTAATGAAAAACTGTTTTTT.

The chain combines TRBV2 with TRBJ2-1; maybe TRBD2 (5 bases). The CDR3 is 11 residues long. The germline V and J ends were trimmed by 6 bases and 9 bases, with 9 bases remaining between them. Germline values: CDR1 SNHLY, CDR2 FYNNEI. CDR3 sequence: CASSPSGEQFF. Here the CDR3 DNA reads TGTGCCAGCAGCCCAAGCGGTGAGCAGTTCTTC.

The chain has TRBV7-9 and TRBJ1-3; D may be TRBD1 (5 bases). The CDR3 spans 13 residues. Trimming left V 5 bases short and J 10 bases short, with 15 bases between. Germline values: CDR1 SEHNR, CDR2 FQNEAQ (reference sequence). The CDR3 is CASSPVSWGTIYF. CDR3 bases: TGTGCCAGCAGCCCCGTCTCTTGGGGGACCATATATTTT.

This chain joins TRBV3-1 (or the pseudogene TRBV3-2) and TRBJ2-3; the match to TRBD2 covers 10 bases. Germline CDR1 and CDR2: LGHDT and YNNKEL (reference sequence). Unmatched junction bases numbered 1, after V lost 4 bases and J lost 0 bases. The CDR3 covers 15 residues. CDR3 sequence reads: CASSLLAGSTDTQYF. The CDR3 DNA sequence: TGTGCCAGCAGCCTACTAGCGGGGAGCACAGATACGCAGTATTTT.

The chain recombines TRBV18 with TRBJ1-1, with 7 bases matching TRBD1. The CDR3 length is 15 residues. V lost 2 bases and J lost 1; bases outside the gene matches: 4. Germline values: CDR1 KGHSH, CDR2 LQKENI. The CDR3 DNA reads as TGTGCCAGCTCACCATCAGGGGGGGCGAACACTGAAGCTTTCTTT. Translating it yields CASSPSGGANTEAFF.

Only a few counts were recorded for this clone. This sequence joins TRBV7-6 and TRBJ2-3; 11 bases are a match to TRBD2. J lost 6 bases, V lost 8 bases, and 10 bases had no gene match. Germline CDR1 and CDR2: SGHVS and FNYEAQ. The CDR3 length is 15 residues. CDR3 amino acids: CASWVAGGPSDTQYF. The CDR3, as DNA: TGTGCCAGCTGGGTAGCGGGAGGGCCTTCGGATACGCAGTATTTT.

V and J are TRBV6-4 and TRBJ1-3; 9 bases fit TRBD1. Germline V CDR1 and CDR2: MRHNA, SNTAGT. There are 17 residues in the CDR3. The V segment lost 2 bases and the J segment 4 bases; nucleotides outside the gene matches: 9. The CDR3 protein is CASSDPYRGQAGNTIYF. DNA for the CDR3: TGTGCCAGCAGTGACCCTTACAGGGGGCAAGCAGGAAACACCATATATTTT.

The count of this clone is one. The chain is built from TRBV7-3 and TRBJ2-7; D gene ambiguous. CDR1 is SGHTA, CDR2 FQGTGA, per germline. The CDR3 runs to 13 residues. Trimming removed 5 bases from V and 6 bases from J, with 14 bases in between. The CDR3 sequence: CASSPVGFSEQYF. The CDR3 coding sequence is TGTGCCAGCAGCCCGGTGGGTTTTAGCGAGCAGTACTTC.

CDR3 bases: TGCGCCAGCAGCCCCTATGACAGGGTAGGGAACGAGCAGTACTTC. Translating it yields CASSPYDRVGNEQYF. This chain uses TRBV5-1 with TRBJ2-7, with TRBD1 matching 7 bases. Trimming removed 4 bases from V and 5 bases from J; junction bases left unmatched: 12. Germline-derived CDR1 and CDR2 are SGHRS and YFSETQ. This CDR3 is built from 15 residues.

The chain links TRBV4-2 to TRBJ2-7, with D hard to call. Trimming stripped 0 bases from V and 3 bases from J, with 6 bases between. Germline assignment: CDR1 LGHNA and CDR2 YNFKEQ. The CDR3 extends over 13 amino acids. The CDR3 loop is CASSQDSLYEQYF. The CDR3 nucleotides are TGTGCCAGCAGCCAAGATTCCCTCTACGAGCAGTACTTC.

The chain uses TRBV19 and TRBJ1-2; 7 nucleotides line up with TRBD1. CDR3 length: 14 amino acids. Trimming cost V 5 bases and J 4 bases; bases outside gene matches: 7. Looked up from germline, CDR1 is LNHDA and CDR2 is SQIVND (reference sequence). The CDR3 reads CASSSHRGGYGYTF. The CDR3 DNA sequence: TGTGCCAGTAGTTCCCACAGGGGAGGCTATGGCTACACCTTC. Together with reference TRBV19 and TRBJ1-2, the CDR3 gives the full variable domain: DGGITQSPKYLFRKEGQNVTLSCEQNLNHDAMYWYRQDPGQGLRLIYYSQIVNDFQKGDIAEGYSVSREKKESFPLTVTSAQKNPTAFYLCASSSHRGGYGYTFGSGTRLTVV.

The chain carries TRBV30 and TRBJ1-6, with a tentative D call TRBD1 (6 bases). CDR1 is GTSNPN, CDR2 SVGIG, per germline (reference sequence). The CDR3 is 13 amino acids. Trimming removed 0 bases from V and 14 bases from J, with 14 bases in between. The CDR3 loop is CAWSVAAGVTLHF. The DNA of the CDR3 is TGTGCCTGGAGTGTGGCAGCAGGGGTAACCCTCCACTTT.

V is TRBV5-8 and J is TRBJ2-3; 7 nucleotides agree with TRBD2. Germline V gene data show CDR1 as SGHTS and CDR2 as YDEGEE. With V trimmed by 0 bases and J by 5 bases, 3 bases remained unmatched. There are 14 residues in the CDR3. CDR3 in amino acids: CASSLGTRRDTQYF. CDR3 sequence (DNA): TGTGCCAGCAGCTTGGGGACTAGGAGAGATACGCAGTATTTT.

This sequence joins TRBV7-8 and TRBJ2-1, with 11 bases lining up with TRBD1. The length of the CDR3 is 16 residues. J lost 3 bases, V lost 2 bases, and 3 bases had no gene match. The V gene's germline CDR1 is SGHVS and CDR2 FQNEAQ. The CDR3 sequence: CASSLTGTGGYNEQFF. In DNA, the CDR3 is TGTGCCAGCAGCTTAACCGGGACAGGGGGCTACAATGAGCAGTTCTTC.

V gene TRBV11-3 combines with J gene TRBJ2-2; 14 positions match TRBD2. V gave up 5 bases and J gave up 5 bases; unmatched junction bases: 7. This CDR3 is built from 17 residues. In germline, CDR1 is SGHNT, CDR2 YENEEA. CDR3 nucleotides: TGTGCCAGCAGCATGGGACTAGCGGGAGTGGGAACCGGGGAGCTGTTTTTT. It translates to CASSMGLAGVGTGELFF.

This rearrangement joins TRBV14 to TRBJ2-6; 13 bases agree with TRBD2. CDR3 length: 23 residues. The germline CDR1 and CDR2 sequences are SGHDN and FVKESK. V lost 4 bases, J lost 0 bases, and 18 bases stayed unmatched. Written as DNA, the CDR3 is TGTGCCAGCAGCCCCGAGCCCGTCGGCGGACTAGCGGGGGCCCTCTCTGGGGCCAACGTCCTGACTTTC. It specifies CASSPEPVGGLAGALSGANVLTF.

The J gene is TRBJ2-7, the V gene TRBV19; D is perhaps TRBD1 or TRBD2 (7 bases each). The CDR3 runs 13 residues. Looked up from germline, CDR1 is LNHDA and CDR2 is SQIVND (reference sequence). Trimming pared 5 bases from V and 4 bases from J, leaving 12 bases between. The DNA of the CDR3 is TGTGCCAGTAGTGCAGGGGGGGTTTACGAGCAGTACTTC. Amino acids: CASSAGGVYEQYF.

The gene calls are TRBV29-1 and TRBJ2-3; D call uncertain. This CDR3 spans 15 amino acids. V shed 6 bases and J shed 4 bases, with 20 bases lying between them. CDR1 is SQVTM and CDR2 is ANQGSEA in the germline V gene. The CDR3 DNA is TGCAGCGTCCGGAGAACCACGAACCCAGCAGATACGCAGTATTTT. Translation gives CSVRRTTNPADTQYF.

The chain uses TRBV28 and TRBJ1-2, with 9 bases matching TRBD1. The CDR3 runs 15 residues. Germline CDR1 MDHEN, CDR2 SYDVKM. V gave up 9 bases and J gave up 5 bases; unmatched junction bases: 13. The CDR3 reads CASKTGGRSPYGYTF. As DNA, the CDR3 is TGTGCCAGTAAGACAGGGGGGCGGTCGCCTTATGGCTACACCTTC.

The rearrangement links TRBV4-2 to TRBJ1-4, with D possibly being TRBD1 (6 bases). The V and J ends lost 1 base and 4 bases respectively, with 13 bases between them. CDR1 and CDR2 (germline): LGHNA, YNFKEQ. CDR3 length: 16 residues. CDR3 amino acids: CASSQAGAGDNEKLFF. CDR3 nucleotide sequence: TGTGCCAGCAGCCAAGCCGGCGCAGGGGATAATGAAAAACTGTTTTTT.